The 23 T cell receptor beta chains below were found in one sample sequenced in a study of regulatory T cells in long-lasting Graves disease (dated by TCRdb to the early 2020s). The library was produced with multiplex PCR. Instrument on record: Illumina HiSeq 4000. iRepertoire HTBI primers and Arm-PCR amplification of CDR3 regions were used to construct TCR beta libraries. TCRdb trimmed public reads at Q25 via fastp, called clones via MiXCR and kept in-frame beta chains. Every CDR3 protein is listed once, alongside the most common genes and DNA of its rows. The table for this sample lists 350,000 to 500,000 distinct CDR3 sequences; around 13% of them were counted only once. More than 15% of the sample rests with the top ten. Sample time point, as interpreted from the label and publication: newly diagnosed GD, antithyroid drugs for less than 3 months. For both TCR sequencing and RNA sequencing, RNA was extracted from PBMCs using TRIzol.

The data also belong to a second study, concerning T cells in Graves' hyperthyroidism and ophthalmopathy.

Here the sequenced sample was peripheral blood mononuclear cells (PBMCs), taken at new diagnosis, from a patient treated with antithyroid drugs. Source of these receptors: a woman between 45 and 60 years old with Graves disease. Donor details come from another sample of the same person, matched by shared clones.

This clonotype was counted at least ten times. V and J are TRBV18 and TRBJ1-1, with TRBD1 identical over 9 bases. Germline assignment: CDR1 KGHSH and CDR2 LQKENI. V dropped 9 bases and J dropped 4; count of bases not matched to a gene: 12. The CDR3 loop spans 15 amino acids. The DNA for the CDR3 is TGTGCCAGTCAGTTCACAGGGGGCTTAGGCACTGAAGCTTTCTTT. This encodes CASQFTGGLGTEAFF.

This clonotype was detected many times. This rearrangement joins TRBV12-3 or TRBV12-4 to TRBJ2-3, with 9 bases lining up with TRBD2. The CDR3 covers 14 residues. Unmatched junction bases numbered 6, after V lost 9 bases and J lost 2 bases. In DNA, the CDR3 is TGTGCCAGTTTCCCTAGCGGGGACACAGATACGCAGTATTTT. Protein sequence: CASFPSGDTDTQYF.

This clonotype was counted ten times or more. V gene TRBV5-1 combines with J gene TRBJ2-1, with D perhaps matching TRBD1 (6 bases). This CDR3 contains 14 residues. The V gene's germline CDR1 is SGHRS and CDR2 YFSETQ. Trimming removed 5 bases at V and 2 bases at J, with 11 bases between. CDR3 residues: CASRAGDAYNEQFF. CDR3 DNA sequence: TGCGCCAGCAGAGCAGGGGATGCCTACAATGAGCAGTTCTTC. Full variable domain (rest looked up from reference TRBV5-1 and TRBJ2-1): KAGVTQTPRYLIKTRGQQVTLSCSPISGHRSVSWYQQTPGQGLQFLFEYFSETQRNKGNFPGRFSGRQFSNSRSEMNVSTLELGDSALYLCASRAGDAYNEQFFGPGTRLTVL.

In DNA, the CDR3 is TGCAGCTTACGACAGGGGGACACCGGGGAGCTGTTTTTT. Translating gives CSLRQGDTGELFF. The chain joins TRBV29-1 to TRBJ2-2, with TRBD1 matching over 9 bases. This CDR3 is 13 amino acids long. The trim removed 8 bases at V and 3 bases at J, leaving 4 bases unmatched. Germline assignment: CDR1 SQVTM and CDR2 ANQGSEA.

There are many counts of this clonotype. The chain has TRBV13 and TRBJ2-5; possibly TRBD1 for D (5 bases). The CDR3 length is 16 residues. Germline CDR1 PRHDT, CDR2 FYEKMQ (reference sequence). V was clipped by 4 bases and J by 4 bases, with 19 bases between them. The CDR3 sequence is CASSSPLTAKGETQYF. The CDR3 nucleotides read TGTGCCAGCAGCTCGCCCTTGACAGCTAAGGGAGAGACCCAGTACTTC.

To note about this clonotype: This probably arose from a read error, given a far larger clone one base away. Because the CDR3 is missing its conserved closing phenylalanine or tryptophan, this is likely a read error. The DNA is omitted, as the CDR3 cannot be located on it reliably, and the CDR3 follows TCRdb's listing. The chain couples TRBV7-9 to TRBJ2-1; the table's D call of TRBD1 was not tested on the DNA. The CDR3 totals 16 residues, both ends included. Looked up from germline, CDR1 is SEHNR and CDR2 is FQNEAQ (reference sequence). This CDR3 reads CASSFPPEGRTDTQYL.

For this clonotype: This clone may be a read error of a much larger clone one base away. The rearrangement uses TRBV2 and TRBJ1-5; 8 nucleotides match TRBD1. CDR3 length: 14 amino acids. Germline assignment: CDR1 SNHLY and CDR2 FYNNEI. CDR3 region: CASSLQGVLQSQHF. CDR3 nucleotide sequence: TGTGCCAGCAGTTTACAGGGGGTTCTTCAGTCCCAGCATTTT.

Many counts were recorded for this clonotype. The CDR3 region has the DNA TGTGCCAGCAGTTCGGAGGGTGAAGCGGGCTATCAGCCCCAGCATTTT. It translates to CASSSEGEAGYQPQHF. This sequence joins TRBV12-3 or TRBV12-4 and TRBJ1-5; D remains unclear. The CDR3 runs to 16 residues. Trimming removed 4 bases from V and 5 bases from J, with 18 bases in between.

DNA for the CDR3: TGTGCCAGCAGCCAACGTTTTCCCCGCGAGCAGTACTTC. As protein: CASSQRFPREQYF. The V and J genes are TRBV7-8 and TRBJ2-7, with D hard to call. This CDR3 contains 13 residues. CDR1 and CDR2 (germline): SGHVS, FQNEAQ. Trimming removed 5 bases at V and 6 bases at J, with 14 bases between.

The sample holds many counts of this clonotype. The rearrangement joins TRBV20-1 to TRBJ2-7; D is undetermined. V gave up 5 bases and J gave up 0 bases, with 14 bases separating them. CDR3 length: 14 residues. Per the germline V gene, CDR1 is DFQATT and CDR2 is SNEGSKA (reference sequence). Here the CDR3 reads CSAPTRRSSYEQYF. In DNA form, the CDR3 reads TGCAGTGCTCCAACCCGCAGGAGCTCCTACGAGCAGTACTTC.

This clonotype was observed at least ten times. The chain combines TRBV5-5 with TRBJ1-5; D gene uncertain. CDR3 length equals 14 residues. V dropped 4 bases and J dropped 7 bases, with 15 bases sitting between them. CDR1 SGHKS and CDR2 YYEKEE come from the germline V gene (reference sequence). The CDR3 is CASSASDGPQPQHF. The CDR3 coding sequence is TGTGCCAGCAGCGCCTCCGACGGACCACAGCCCCAGCATTTT.

V gene TRBV2 combines with J gene TRBJ2-2, with 13 bases that match TRBD2. Trimming at V came to 6 bases and at J to 4 bases, leaving 8 bases not matched to a gene. The germline gives CDR1 SNHLY, CDR2 FYNNEI. This CDR3 has 17 residues. CDR3 sequence: CASSRLAGGLTTGELFF. The CDR3 DNA is TGTGCCAGCAGCCGACTAGCGGGAGGCCTTACCACCGGGGAGCTGTTTTTT. The complete variable domain, with remaining parts taken from reference TRBV2 and TRBJ2-2, reads EPEVTQTPSHQVTQMGQEVILRCVPISNHLYFYWYRQILGQKVEFLVSFYNNEISEKSEIFDDQFSVERPDGSNFTLKIRSTKLEDSAMYFCASSRLAGGLTTGELFFGEGSRLTVL.

On this clonotype itself: This likely reflects a read error, since a far larger clone is one base away. The CDR3 DNA reads TGTGCCAGCAGCTCCGACCCGACTAGCGGGAGTCCGCATGAGCGGTTCTTC. Residues: CASSSDPTSGSPHERFF. The chain couples TRBV11-2 to TRBJ2-7, with TRBD2 matching over 12 bases. This CDR3 is built from 17 residues. From germline, CDR1 is SGHAT and CDR2 FQNNGV.

This clonotype came up a few times. V and J are TRBV4-2 and TRBJ1-5; possibly TRBD1 for D (6 bases). V lost 2 bases, J lost 3 bases, and 14 bases lay in between. The CDR3 runs to 16 residues. Germline lookup yields CDR1 LGHNA and CDR2 YNFKEQ. CDR3 in amino acids: CASSQLLQGLNQPQHF. DNA of the CDR3: TGTGCCAGCAGCCAATTATTACAGGGCCTCAATCAGCCCCAGCATTTT.

Ten or more counts support this clonotype. The chain couples TRBV19 to TRBJ2-1; 7 bases fit TRBD2. Germline V gene sequence: CDR1 LNHDA, CDR2 SQIVND (reference sequence). The V segment lost 7 bases and the J segment 4 bases; nucleotides outside the gene matches: 10. The CDR3 contains 15 residues. CDR3 sequence: CASNEVGGLYNEQFF. The DNA of the CDR3 is TGTGCCAGTAACGAAGTCGGGGGACTATACAATGAGCAGTTCTTC.

This clonotype was observed a handful of times. J is TRBJ1-6 and V is TRBV28; 9 bases map to TRBD1. The germline V gene has CDR1 MDHEN and CDR2 SYDVKM. The CDR3 has 15 residues. Trimming took 6 bases from V and 10 from J; bases not matched to a gene: 10. This CDR3 reads CASSHRGRGPSPLHF. Written as DNA, the CDR3 is TGTGCCAGCAGCCACAGGGGGCGCGGGCCCTCACCCCTCCACTTT.

This clonotype appeared many times. V is TRBV12-3 or TRBV12-4 and J is TRBJ2-3; a weak D match, TRBD1 (5 bases). The CDR3 has 15 amino acids. Trimming left V 1 base short and J 4 bases short, with 12 bases between. The CDR3 loop reads CASSLVSGYADTQYF. The CDR3, as DNA: TGTGCCAGCAGTTTAGTATCAGGGTATGCAGATACGCAGTATTTT.

The CDR3 spells CASSATGTGFPTEAFF. CDR3 in DNA: TGTGCCAGCAGCGCAACCGGGACAGGCTTTCCCACTGAAGCTTTCTTT. This chain connects TRBV9 to TRBJ1-1, with 8 bases lining up with TRBD1. CDR1 is SGDLS and CDR2 is YYNGEE in the germline V gene. The V gene end was trimmed by 3 bases and the J gene end by 4 bases; junction bases not matched to a gene: 11. The CDR3 has 16 residues.

Comment on this clonotype: An end of the junction differs from the germline gene, which may be a read error. This chain connects TRBV7-7 to TRBJ2-1; 10 positions match TRBD1. The germline V gene encodes CDR1 SSHAT and CDR2 FNYEAQ (reference sequence). The CDR3 length is 17 residues. CDR3 region: CASSLNRDRGSYNEQFF. As DNA, the CDR3 is TGTGCTAGCAGCTTAAACCGGGACAGGGGATCCTACAATGAGCAGTTCTTC. Full variable domain (remainder filled in from reference TRBV7-7 and TRBJ2-1): GAGVSQSPRYKVTKRGQDVTLRCDPISSHATLYWYQQALGQGPEFLTYFNYEAQPDKSGLPSDRFSAERPEGSISTLTIQRTEQRDSAMYRCASSLNRDRGSYNEQFFGPGTRLTVL.

This clonotype was detected many times. This rearrangement joins TRBV11-2 to TRBJ1-2; D not resolved. With 3 bases removed from V and 8 bases from J, the gap between germline ends came to 16 bases. CDR3 length: 14 amino acids. Germline V gene data show CDR1 as SGHAT and CDR2 as FQNNGV. CDR3 bases: TGTGCCAGCAGCTTTGTCGCAGGAGAAAGGGGCTACACCTTC. Translating it yields CASSFVAGERGYTF.

The rearrangement links TRBV7-9 to TRBJ2-1; D unresolved. CDR1 and CDR2 (germline): SEHNR, FQNEAQ (reference sequence). CDR3 length: 13 residues. The V end lost 8 bases, the J end lost 5 bases, and 13 bases lay between the germline ends. CDR3 sequence (DNA): TGTGCCAGCGATTTGGAAGCAAACAATGAGCAGTTCTTC. Amino acid sequence: CASDLEANNEQFF.

This clonotype was picked up a small number of times. V gene TRBV18 combines with J gene TRBJ2-7; 10 nucleotides match TRBD2. This CDR3 is built from 15 residues. J lost 5 bases, V lost 3 bases, and 7 bases had no gene match. Germline CDR1 and CDR2: KGHSH and LQKENI. DNA for the CDR3: TGTGCCAGCTCACCGGAGAGCGGGAGGGCCGACGAGCAGTACTTC. Residues: CASSPESGRADEQYF.

In this sample, this clonotype turned up a few times. The chain recombines TRBV19 with TRBJ2-6; no clear D gene. Trimming cost V 10 bases and J 1 base, with 11 bases left between them. Germline values: CDR1 LNHDA, CDR2 SQIVND (reference sequence). The CDR3 has 14 residues. In DNA form, the CDR3 reads TGTGCCACCAGTAAGGTTTCTGGGGCCAACGTCCTGACTTTC. Translating gives CATSKVSGANVLTF.